The clone carrying this TCR beta chain was picked up a small number of times. Antigen unknown. As the CDR3 is not closed by the conserved phenylalanine or tryptophan, this likely results from a read error. The V gene's germline CDR1 is SGHAT and CDR2 FQNNGV. The CDR3 spans 18 residues. The sample belongs to a study of tumor and adjacent non-tumor tissue in lung cancer. Study in general: Each sample yielded around 4.2 million productive TCRbeta reads on average.

RNA was extracted from bulk tissue without any cell sorting. Newly diagnosed lung cancer patients had thoracic surgery in China, August–late 2014, without prior chemotherapy. The library came from three nested PCR rounds adapted from ARM-PCR protocols. MiXCR, run by TCRdb on the multiplex PCR reads, gives a single entry per CDR3 protein. Counted here are 90,000 to 130,000 distinct CDR3 sequences, roughly 84% occurring once; the ten biggest clones make up more than 20%. Regarding the study as a whole: Significantly higher TCR diversity was found in tumor than normal lung.

Sequencing input: lung tumor tissue. This sequence was found in a man between 65 and 85 years old with non-small cell lung cancer. V usage is TRBV11-2 and J usage is TRBJ2-6; 7 bases align to TRBD2. Written as DNA, the CDR3 is TGTGCCAACAGCCCCGGGACGGGGGGTTCTCGTGGGGCCAACGTCCTGACTCTC. Its translation: CANSPGTGGSRGANVLTL.